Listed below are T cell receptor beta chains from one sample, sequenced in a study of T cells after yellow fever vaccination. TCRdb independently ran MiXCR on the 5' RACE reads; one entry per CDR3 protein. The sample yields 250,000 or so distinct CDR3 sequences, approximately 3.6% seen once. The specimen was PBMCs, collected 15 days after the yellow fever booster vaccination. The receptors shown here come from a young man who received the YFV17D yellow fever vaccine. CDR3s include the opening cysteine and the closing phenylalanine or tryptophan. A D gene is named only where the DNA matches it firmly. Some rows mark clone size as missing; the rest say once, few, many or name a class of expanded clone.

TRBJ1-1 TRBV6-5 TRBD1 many CASSSQGAGVNTEAFF TGTGCCAGCAGTTCACAGGGGGCGGGTGTGAACACTGAAGCTTTCTTT
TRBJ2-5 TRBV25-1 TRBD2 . CASSDQRGSQETQYF TGTGCCAGCAGTGATCAGCGGGGGAGCCAAGAGACCCAGTACTTC
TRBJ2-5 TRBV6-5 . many CASSYSPREASQETQYF TGTGCCAGCAGTTACTCCCCACGAGAGGCCAGCCAAGAGACCCAGTACTTC
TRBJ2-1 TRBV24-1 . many CATSGQGGRYEQFF TGTGCCACCAGTGGGCAGGGGGGCCGGTATGAGCAGTTCTTC
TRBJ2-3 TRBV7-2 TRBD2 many CASSLDPGTLGLAGGHRDTQYF TGTGCCAGCAGCTTAGATCCGGGGACATTAGGACTAGCGGGGGGGCATAGAGATACGCAGTATTTT
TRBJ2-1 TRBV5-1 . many CASSRASPGRPYNEQFF TGCGCCAGCAGCCGTGCCTCCCCGGGACGGCCCTACAATGAGCAGTTCTTC
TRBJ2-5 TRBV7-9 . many CASSSGAFRETQYF TGTGCCAGCAGCTCCGGGGCGTTTCGGGAGACCCAGTACTTC
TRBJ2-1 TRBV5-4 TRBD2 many CASSFTGGNEQFF TGTGCCAGCAGCTTTACGGGGGGCAATGAGCAGTTCTTC
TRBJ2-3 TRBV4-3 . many CASSQRRTDTQYF TGCGCCAGCAGCCAGAGGCGGACAGATACGCAGTATTTT
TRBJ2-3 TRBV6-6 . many CASIPGPTDTQYF TGTGCCAGCATCCCGGGCCCCACAGATACGCAGTATTTT
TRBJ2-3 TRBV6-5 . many CASSGGTGYTDTQYF TGTGCCAGCAGTGGCGGGACGGGCTACACAGATACGCAGTATTTT
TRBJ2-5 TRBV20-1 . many CSARRATQETQYF TGCAGTGCCCGACGGGCCACCCAAGAGACCCAGTACTTC
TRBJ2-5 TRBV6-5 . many CASSPWRGVQETQYF TGTGCCAGCAGTCCTTGGCGTGGGGTCCAAGAGACCCAGTACTTC
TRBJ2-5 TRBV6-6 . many CASSNTGPQETQYF TGTGCCAGCAGTAACACAGGGCCTCAAGAGACCCAGTACTTC
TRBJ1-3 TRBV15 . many CATSNSADTIYF TGTGCCACCAGCAATTCGGCGGACACCATATATTTT
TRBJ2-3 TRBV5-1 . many CASSLGRGGDTQYF TGCGCCAGCAGCTTGGGGCGGGGCGGAGATACGCAGTATTTT
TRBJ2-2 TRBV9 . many CASSPVWGHGELFF TGTGCCAGCAGCCCGGTGTGGGGGCACGGGGAGCTGTTTTTT
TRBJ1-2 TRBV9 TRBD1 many CASAGQGALGYTF TGTGCCAGCGCTGGACAGGGGGCATTGGGCTACACCTTC
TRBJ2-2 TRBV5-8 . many CASSLEPLDRIPNTGELFF TGTGCCAGCAGCTTGGAACCCCTCGACAGGATCCCGAACACCGGGGAGCTGTTTTTT
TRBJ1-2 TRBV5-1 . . CASSLYPSSYTF TGCGCCAGCAGCTTGTACCCATCAAGCTACACCTTC
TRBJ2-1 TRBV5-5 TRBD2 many CASSFGTSGGSEQFF TGTGCCAGCAGCTTCGGGACTAGCGGGGGGAGTGAGCAGTTCTTC
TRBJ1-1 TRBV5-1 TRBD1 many CASSLLTGGMNTEAFF TGCGCCAGCAGCTTGTTGACAGGGGGAATGAACACTGAAGCTTTCTTT
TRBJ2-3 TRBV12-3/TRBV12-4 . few CASGLVNTQYF TGTGCCAGCGGACTTGTCAATACGCAGTATTTT
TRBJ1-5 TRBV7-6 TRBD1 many CASSSTGINQPQHF TGTGCCAGCAGCTCGACAGGGATCAATCAGCCCCAGCATTTT
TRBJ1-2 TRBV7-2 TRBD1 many CASSSPGTVYGYTF TGTGCCAGCAGCTCCCCAGGGACAGTCTATGGCTACACCTTC
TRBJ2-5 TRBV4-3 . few CASSRKHPETQYF TGCGCCAGCAGCCGAAAACACCCAGAGACCCAGTACTTC
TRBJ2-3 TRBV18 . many CASSPPWRGTDTQYF TGTGCCAGCTCACCACCGTGGAGGGGCACAGATACGCAGTATTTT
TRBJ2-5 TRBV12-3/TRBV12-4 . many CASSSRRPEETQYF TGTGCCAGCAGTTCCCGTAGGCCTGAAGAGACCCAGTACTTC